Following are 18 T cell receptor beta chains from one sample sequenced in a study of sequential checkpoint blockade in melanoma. Treatment of the sample: randomized to nivolumab then ipilimumab (arm A) or the reverse (arm B). TCRdb's copy holds only in-frame clones and misses some; the assay was immunoSEQ multiplex PCR. The profile shows 12,000 or so clones, about 86% of them singletons. The sequencing here drew on CD8+ T cells sorted from blood (inferred from file names), taken from a patient given nivolumab and ipilimumab in sequence. Source of these receptors: a human donor with melanoma.

The V gene is TRBV7-9, the J gene TRBJ1-2; D is undetermined. The CDR3 spans 14 residues. Looked up from germline, CDR1 is SEHNR and CDR2 is FQNEAQ (reference sequence). V lost 2 bases and J 0 bases, leaving 7 bases between the germline ends. The DNA for the CDR3 is TGTGCCAGCAGCTTACCCGGAGCTAACTATGGCTACACCTTC. It encodes CASSLPGANYGYTF.

This clone occurred a few times. This CDR3 reads CASSTRTYSGNTIYF. CDR3 sequence (DNA): TGTGCCAGTAGTACACGGACATACTCTGGAAACACCATATATTTT. The rearrangement joins TRBV19 to TRBJ1-3, with D tentatively TRBD1 (5 bases). The V gene lost 4 bases and the J gene lost 0 bases, with 10 bases spanning the gap. This CDR3 contains 15 residues. Germline V gene data show CDR1 as LNHDA and CDR2 as SQIVND (reference sequence).

The chain is built from TRBV7-2 and TRBJ1-4, with 8 bases fitting TRBD1. The CDR3 contains 14 residues. V lost 5 bases to trimming and J lost 4 bases; unmatched junction nucleotides: 3. Per the germline V gene, CDR1 is SGHTA and CDR2 is FQGNSA. The CDR3 region has the DNA TGTGCCAGCAGCCCCGACAGGGGTAATGAAAAACTGTTTTTT. This translates into CASSPDRGNEKLFF.

The rearrangement links TRBV27 to TRBJ2-7; 8 bases are a match to TRBD2. The V segment lost 3 bases and the J segment 3 bases; nucleotides outside the gene matches: 1. Germline V gene sequence: CDR1 MNHEY, CDR2 SMNVEV (reference sequence). The CDR3 spans 13 residues. The CDR3 DNA reads TGTGCCAGCAGTTTTAGCGGGAACTACGAGCAGTACTTC. It yields the protein CASSFSGNYEQYF.

This sequence joins TRBV14 and TRBJ1-2, with D perhaps matching TRBD1 (5 bases). CDR3 length: 14 residues. V lost 3 bases and J lost 9, with 17 bases in between. CDR1 is SGHDN, CDR2 FVKESK, per germline. Here the CDR3 reads CASSHGGEVWCYTF. CDR3 sequence (DNA): TGTGCCAGCAGCCACGGGGGGGAGGTCTGGTGCTACACCTTC.

The J gene is TRBJ2-7, the V gene TRBV4-2; possible D gene TRBD2, 5 bases. V was shortened by 0 bases and J by 3 bases, with 6 bases between the two germline ends. In germline, CDR1 is LGHNA, CDR2 YNFKEQ. The CDR3 has 13 residues. The DNA of the CDR3 is TGTGCCAGCAGCCAAGACGGAGGCTACGAGCAGTACTTC. Translated: CASSQDGGYEQYF.

The chain couples TRBV23-1 to TRBJ2-1; 7 bases agree with TRBD1. TRBV23-1 is given ORF status, its function remaining uncertain. With V trimmed by 0 bases and J by 6 bases, 2 bases remained unmatched. This CDR3 is built from 14 residues. The CDR3 region has the DNA TGCGCCAGCAGTCAATCGGCAGGGGGCAATGAGCAGTTCTTC. This codes for CASSQSAGGNEQFF.

V gene TRBV5-5 combines with J gene TRBJ1-4; 8 bases agree with TRBD1. The CDR3 contains 14 residues. Germline values: CDR1 SGHKS, CDR2 YYEKEE (reference sequence). V trimming: 2 bases; J trimming: 8 bases; junction bases outside the gene matches: 5. The CDR3 sequence is CASSLDRGGEKLFF. In nucleotides, the CDR3 is TGTGCCAGCAGCTTAGACAGGGGAGGAGAAAAACTGTTTTTT. Drawing the rest from reference TRBV5-5 and TRBJ1-4, the complete variable domain is DAGVTQSPTHLIKTRGQQVTLRCSPISGHKSVSWYQQVLGQGPQFIFQYYEKEERGRGNFPDRFSARQFPNYSSELNVNALLLGDSALYLCASSLDRGGEKLFFGSGTQLSVL.

The chain has TRBV28 and TRBJ2-1; D possibly corresponds to TRBD1 (5 bases). The CDR3 is 14 amino acids. Germline loops: CDR1 MDHEN, CDR2 SYDVKM. Trimming took off 2 bases at V and 5 bases at J, with 10 bases between the two ends. CDR3 DNA sequence: TGTGCCAGCAGTTTACCCAGGGAAGACAATGAGCAGTTCTTC. Protein product: CASSLPREDNEQFF.

This rearrangement joins TRBV27 to TRBJ2-3; 8 nucleotides line up with TRBD1. The CDR3 has 15 residues. Germline V gene lookup returns CDR1 MNHEY and CDR2 SMNVEV (reference sequence). Unmatched junction bases numbered 11, after V lost 0 bases and J lost 12 bases. CDR3 DNA sequence: TGTGCCAGCAGTTTATCAATAGATTGGACAGGGTATCAGTATTTT. It encodes CASSLSIDWTGYQYF.

This chain connects TRBV14 to TRBJ1-1; 8 bases align to TRBD1. Trimming cost V 0 bases and J 5 bases; bases outside gene matches: 17. Germline assignment: CDR1 SGHDN and CDR2 FVKESK. The CDR3 has 19 amino acids. The CDR3 spells CASSQDLQGVTVSGTEAFF. CDR3 DNA: TGTGCCAGCAGCCAAGATCTACAGGGGGTAACGGTCTCTGGTACTGAAGCTTTCTTT.

The chain recombines TRBV10-1 with TRBJ1-1; D is possibly TRBD1 (5 bases). Germline CDR1 reads WNHNN; CDR2 reads SYGVQD (reference sequence). V lost 0 bases and J lost 2, with 10 bases in between. This CDR3 contains 15 residues. The CDR3 here is CASSESTDINTEAFF. Written as DNA, the CDR3 is TGCGCCAGCAGTGAGTCGACGGACATCAACACTGAAGCTTTCTTT.

The CDR3 nucleotides are TGTGCCAGCAGCTTGCAGGGGGCCGGGGAGCTGTTTTTT. It translates to CASSLQGAGELFF. The gene calls are TRBV5-6 and TRBJ2-2; 7 nucleotides align to TRBD1. V lost 1 base to trimming and J lost 6 bases; unmatched junction nucleotides: 0. The CDR3 sequence is 13 residues long. The germline gives CDR1 SGHDT, CDR2 YYEEEE. Complete variable domain (other parts from reference TRBV5-6 and TRBJ2-2): DAGVTQSPTHLIKTRGQQVTLRCSPKSGHDTVSWYQQALGQGPQFIFQYYEEEERQRGNFPDRFSGHQFPNYSSELNVNALLLGDSALYLCASSLQGAGELFFGEGSRLTVL.

This rearrangement joins TRBV5-1 to TRBJ2-7; no clear D. CDR1 and CDR2 (germline): SGHRS, YFSETQ. This CDR3 is 14 amino acids long. V lost 0 bases to trimming and J lost 3 bases, with 10 bases between them. CDR3 coding DNA: TGCGCCAGCAGCTTGGCCGACGGAGACTACGAGCAGTACTTC. This gives the protein CASSLADGDYEQYF.

The chain uses TRBV10-3 and TRBJ2-3; 7 nucleotides align to TRBD2. The CDR3 has 15 amino acids. Germline CDR1 is ENHRY and CDR2 is SYGVKD. With V trimmed by 4 bases and J by 6 bases, 10 bases remained unmatched. The CDR3 sequence: CAISALAAEGDTQYF. As DNA, the CDR3 is TGTGCCATCAGTGCCCTAGCGGCGGAAGGGGATACGCAGTATTTT.

This chain joins TRBV27 and TRBJ2-7, with 9 bases aligning to TRBD1. The CDR3 consists of 14 residues. The germline gives CDR1 MNHEY, CDR2 SMNVEV (reference sequence). V trimming: 5 bases; J trimming: 2 bases; junction bases outside the gene matches: 4. CDR3 residues: CASSPRDRAYEQYF. For the CDR3, the DNA is TGTGCCAGCAGTCCCCGGGACAGGGCCTACGAGCAGTACTTC.

J is TRBJ2-1 and V is TRBV28; 13 bases align to TRBD2. CDR1 and CDR2 (germline): MDHEN, SYDVKM. CDR3 length equals 16 residues. V lost 3 bases, J lost 6 bases, and 5 bases stayed unmatched. The CDR3 loop is CASSLPTSGGANEQFF. DNA of the CDR3: TGTGCCAGCAGTTTGCCCACTAGCGGGGGGGCCAATGAGCAGTTCTTC.

The chain couples TRBV27 to TRBJ1-2, with TRBD1 matching 12 bases. After removal of 8 bases from V and 4 bases from J, the junction contained 8 bases not matched to a gene. Per germline, CDR1 MNHEY and CDR2 SMNVEV (reference sequence). This CDR3 comprises 15 residues. CDR3 amino acids: CASAEGTGGFYGYTF. In DNA, the CDR3 is TGTGCCAGCGCCGAGGGGACAGGGGGCTTCTATGGCTACACCTTC.